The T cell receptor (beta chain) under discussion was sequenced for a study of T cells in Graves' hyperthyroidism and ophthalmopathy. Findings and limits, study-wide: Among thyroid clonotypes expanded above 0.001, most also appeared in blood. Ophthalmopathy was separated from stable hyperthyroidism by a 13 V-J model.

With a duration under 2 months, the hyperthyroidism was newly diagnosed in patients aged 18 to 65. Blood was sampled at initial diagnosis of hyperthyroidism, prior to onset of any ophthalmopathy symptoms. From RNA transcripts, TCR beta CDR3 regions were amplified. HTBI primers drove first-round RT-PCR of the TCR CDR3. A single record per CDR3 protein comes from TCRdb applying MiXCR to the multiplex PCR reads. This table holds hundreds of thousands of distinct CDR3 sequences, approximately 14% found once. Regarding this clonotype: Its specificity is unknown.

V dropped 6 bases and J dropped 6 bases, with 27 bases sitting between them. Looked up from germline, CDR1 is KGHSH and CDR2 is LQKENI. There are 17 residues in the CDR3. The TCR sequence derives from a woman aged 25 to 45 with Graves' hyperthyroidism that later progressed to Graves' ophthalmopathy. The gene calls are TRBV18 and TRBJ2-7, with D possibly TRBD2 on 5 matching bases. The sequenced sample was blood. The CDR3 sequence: CASSLPRPGVDSSEQYF. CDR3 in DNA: TGTGCCAGCTCGCTACCTCGGCCCGGGGTTGATTCAAGCGAGCAGTACTTC.